The 9 T cell receptor beta chains given below trace back to one sample, sequenced in a study of OX40 agonist ivuxolimab in advanced cancers. Sequencing was performed with immunoSEQ multiplex PCR; in TCRdb, only in-frame clones are kept and a portion is missing. The table lists tens of thousands of clones, about 90% of them singletons. The sequences come from CD4+ or CD8+ T cells sorted from blood, collected in a trial of the OX40 agonist ivuxolimab. The receptors come from an adult with an advanced solid tumor such as melanoma, head and neck, liver or kidney cancer.

J is TRBJ2-7 and V is TRBV4-1, with D unresolved. Per germline, CDR1 MGHRA and CDR2 YSYEKL. The ends were cut back, 5 bases at V and 0 bases at J, with 17 bases in the middle. The CDR3 extends over 16 amino acids. The CDR3 coding sequence is TGCGCCAGCAGCACACCGAACGGGTTGGACTCCTACGAGCAGTACTTC. Translating gives CASSTPNGLDSYEQYF.

The chain carries TRBV6-6 and TRBJ2-7; TRBD1 agrees at 8 bases. CDR1 and CDR2 from the germline V gene are MNHNY and SVGAGI (reference sequence). CDR3 length equals 14 residues. Trimming took 2 bases from V and 7 from J; bases not matched to a gene: 7. The CDR3 protein is CASSYGTGRWEQYF. CDR3 DNA sequence: TGTGCCAGCAGTTACGGGACAGGCCGGTGGGAGCAGTACTTC.

The genes are TRBV2 and TRBJ1-2; the match to TRBD1 covers 10 bases. The CDR3 runs 12 residues. Germline lookup yields CDR1 SNHLY and CDR2 FYNNEI. This chain's CDR3 is CGTGTGDYGYTF. For the CDR3, the DNA is TGTGGTACCGGGACAGGGGACTATGGCTACACCTTC.

This chain joins TRBV11-2 and TRBJ2-3; D is uncertain. Trimming cost V 4 bases and J 2 bases, with 4 bases left between them. The CDR3 spans 12 residues. The germline gives CDR1 SGHAT, CDR2 FQNNGV. CDR3 sequence reads: CASSYFTDTQYF. DNA for the CDR3: TGTGCCAGCAGCTACTTCACAGATACGCAGTATTTT.

CDR3 sequence reads: CASSYSDSSYNEQFF. The DNA of the CDR3 is TGTGCCAGCAGTTACTCGGACAGCTCCTACAATGAGCAGTTCTTC. The V gene is TRBV6-5, the J gene TRBJ2-1, with TRBD1 as a possible D gene (6 bases). Deletions cut 0 bases from V and 0 bases from J, with 6 bases between. Looked up from germline, CDR1 is MNHEY and CDR2 is SVGAGI. The CDR3 loop spans 15 amino acids.

The chain combines TRBV11-1 with TRBJ2-7, with D perhaps matching TRBD1 (6 bases). Germline CDR1 is SGHAT and CDR2 is FQDESV (reference sequence). The CDR3 has 14 amino acids. V was shortened by 4 bases and J by 1 base, with 11 bases between the two germline ends. The CDR3 protein is CASSSRGQSYEQYF. The CDR3 DNA sequence: TGTGCCAGCAGCTCGAGGGGACAATCCTACGAGCAGTACTTC.

Only a few counts were recorded for this clone. The same CDR3 also results from other DNA sequences found in this sample. This chain connects TRBV11-2 to TRBJ2-2; unclear D gene. This CDR3 is 14 amino acids long. The germline V gene encodes CDR1 SGHAT and CDR2 FQNNGV. Trimming shortened V by 2 bases and J by 4 bases, and 8 bases separated the two germline ends. This CDR3 is CASSLLPGTGELFF. The CDR3 nucleotides read TGTGCCAGCAGCTTACTTCCGGGCACCGGGGAGCTGTTTTTT.

The table lists this clone with a count of one. V and J are TRBV5-1 and TRBJ1-6, with a possible D match to TRBD1 (6 bases). The CDR3 covers 18 residues. Germline V gene sequence: CDR1 SGHRS, CDR2 YFSETQ. V lost 0 bases and J lost 0, with 13 bases in between. CDR3 amino acids: CASSLAQGLSSYNSPLHF. CDR3 DNA sequence: TGCGCCAGCAGCTTGGCACAGGGATTGAGCTCCTATAATTCACCCCTCCACTTT.

The gene calls are TRBV5-6 and TRBJ2-7, with 7 bases aligning to TRBD1. After removal of 4 bases from V and 7 bases from J, the junction contained 11 bases not matched to a gene. The germline CDR1 and CDR2 sequences are SGHDT and YYEEEE. CDR3 length: 14 amino acids. In nucleotides, the CDR3 is TGTGCCAGCAGCGCCCAATGGGACAGCCCGGAGCAGTACTTC. Translating it yields CASSAQWDSPEQYF.